This T cell receptor beta chain was captured in a study of cytomegalovirus exposure and HLA in healthy donors (dated by TCRdb to about 2017). With respect to the entire study: In an earlier analysis of under 600 of the donors, roughly 300 Gb of sequence data and 90 million to 120 million unique TCR beta sequences from about 179 million T cells were reported. The study was designed to test whether signatures of past pathogen exposure could be identified by cataloging public T cell receptors. The T cell repertoires of under 700 subjects were profiled by immunosequencing and related to cytomegalovirus serostatus. In a later analysis, previously published TCR beta repertoires from about 670 donors were re-analyzed and high-resolution HLA genotyping was added so that TCR occurrence patterns could be studied. The number of typed donors differed by locus: about 629-630 for A, B, C, DRB1 and DQB1; approximately 520 for DQA1; some 610 for DPA1; and about 450 for DPB1. Donor age, sex, ethnicity and CMV serostatus were compiled alongside the repertoire data. In a later genetic analysis, genome-wide SNP genotypes for about 65% of the 666 donors were used, and that subset was treated as a discovery cohort. Across some 400 genotyped donors of the cohort, an average of roughly 200,000 unique TCR beta nucleotide sequences per donor were sequenced, and 15% to 20% of those sequences were non-productive. A separate validation cohort of roughly 130 different subjects was used in addition to the roughly 700-subject first cohort. Of the roughly 400 genotyped donors, 65% to 90% fell in the genetic ancestry cluster associated with self-reported Caucasian donors. Every repertoire in the discovery cohort had been generated on one and the same sequencing platform. Class I and class II HLA loci were covered by the typing at four-digit resolution. An earlier analysis of around 580 of the donors used high-throughput TCR beta sequencing to judge whether each TCR beta V gene segment behaved as functional or pseudogenic. Roughly 5 DR-DQ haplotypes were handled as single units for association and clustering because linkage in the cohort was strong. Rather than drawing on any new phenotypic data, the later analysis identified candidate immune exposures from TCR beta sequences and the way those sequences occurred across donors. High-throughput TCR immunosequencing, statistical association of individual TCRs with disease status, and machine learning were combined to predict cytomegalovirus infection status. Roughly 300 gigabases of sequencing data and tens of millions of unique TCR sequences were included in an early release covering about 600 HLA-typed donors. Overall results and qualifications from the work: According to the authors, the approach could potentially be generalized to other disease states and immunological phenotypes. According to a later genetic analysis, donors in an Asian-associated ancestry cluster had fewer N-insertions in productive TCRs than the approximately 630-donor mean. A later genetic analysis associated a missense DCLRE1C variant with V-gene and J-gene trimming of TCR beta chains, and an independent cohort replicated the association. Most CMV-associated TCR beta chains appeared to be HLA-restricted in a later analysis, and the HLA associations seemed to be driven largely by CMV exposure. In a later analysis, several top co-occurrence clusters were reported to appear linked to parvovirus B19, influenza, CMV and Epstein-Barr virus. In an earlier analysis of approximately 600 of the donors, most TCR beta V segments were observed in productive rearrangements about 87% or about 30% of the time, broadly matching IMGT annotations. A cluster of highly shared sequence variants was judged likely to represent a technical artifact of the sequencing pipeline. The study gave a list of around 170 TCR beta chains associated with cytomegalovirus. Assigning TCR associations to individual alleles was difficult when HLA alleles, especially DR and DQ, strongly co-occurred. Correlated functional status among segregating V segments might reflect linkage disequilibrium, but an unknown experimental factor could not be ruled out. A later analysis found that TCR association rates varied across HLA loci, with DRB1 alleles showing the most associated TCRs and HLA-C alleles the fewest. Some IMGT-functional V segments, including TRBV6-2 and TRBV6-3, could not be told apart with the 87-base-pair reads, so those segments were excluded. Most TCR sequences were seen in very few donors, while some public TCRs were found in many individuals. Three of the identified cytomegalovirus-associated TCR beta chains were confirmed in vitro to be specific for cytomegalovirus antigens. This cohort had only TCR beta chains sequenced, and the lack of alpha or paired-chain data limited which features could be detected. HLA typing was unavailable for some donors at each locus, so association tests used only the typed subset. Cytomegalovirus status was reported to be diagnosed by the classifier with high specificity and sensitivity in both the original and validation cohorts. A further reported finding was that TCR beta sequences accurately predicted the HLA-A and HLA-B alleles for most subjects in the first cohort. Because counts were too low, roughly 17 rarely observed V segments, including chromosome 9 orphons, were left out of the earlier analysis of a few hundred of the donors. CMV serostatus was the only immune exposure information available for the cohort. A later analysis found that HLA-associated TCR beta chains were more clonally expanded and had lower generation probabilities than equally common non-associated chains. A later analysis associated about 16,000 TCR beta sequences with specific HLA alleles at a false discovery rate of 0.05. Sequencing depth was assumed to be roughly uniform across donors in the presence/absence analyses, though that assumption may not hold.

The cohort consisted of fewer than 700 healthy bone marrow donors. At the time of sampling, every cohort member was nominally healthy, though immune exposures that went unrecorded were likely present. The donor was CMV seronegative and belonged to the group of 350 to 400 seronegative cohort members. Each donor provided a peripheral blood sample, and peripheral blood mononuclear cells were used for TCR beta sequencing. Genomic DNA extraction from the blood cell samples was performed with the Qiagen DNeasy Blood Extraction Kit. Library construction relied on the immunoSEQ multiplex PCR assay. For the multiplex PCR, a mixture combining 60 forward primers for TCR Vbeta segments and 13 reverse primers for TCR Jbeta segments was used. Amplification of the CDR3 region of rearranged TCR beta genes was performed with a multiplex PCR assay on genomic DNA. Amplified TCR beta libraries were sequenced as 87-base-pair reads on the Illumina HiSeq System. The paper's processing steps were these. Across the 670 or so repertoires, a later analysis counted tens of millions of unique TCR beta chains, roughly 11 million of which were shared by at least two donors. A nearest-neighbor algorithm error-corrected the raw reads and collapsed the reads into unique sequences, merging closely related sequences to remove PCR and sequencing errors. To assign V, D and J gene segments, CDR3 sequences were aligned to IMGT reference sequences. Each retained sequence needed at least a six-nucleotide match to both a V gene segment and a J gene segment. Rearrangements were called productive when the CDR3 lacked stop codons and stayed in frame with V and J; all others were non-productive. Following IMGT convention, CDR3 was defined as the stretch from the second conserved V-encoded cysteine to the conserved J-encoded phenylalanine. In an earlier analysis of around 540 of the donors, sequences lacking an unambiguous match to a single V gene segment were excluded. An earlier analysis of fewer than 650 of the donors classified V segments as functional when productive rearrangements were above 56.7% and as segregating when the standard deviation between donors was above 5%. A statistical classification framework was built to diagnose cytomegalovirus status from the catalog of TCR beta chain sequences. A later analysis assigned V and J genes by comparing TCR nucleotide sequences with IMGT/GENE-DB human TR gene sequences. Using the TCRdist pipeline, a later analysis assigned CDR3 sequences along with most-parsimonious VDJ recombination scenarios. In a later analysis, each TCR beta chain was defined by its CDR3 amino acid sequence together with its V-gene family, and reads lacking a unique V-gene family were excluded. In a later analysis, around 600 highly shared, low-generation-probability nucleotide sequences were removed to address suspected cross-contamination and a sequencing artifact. A later analysis calculated a clonal expansion index for each public chain from normalized within-repertoire ranks of inferred template counts. A later analysis computed generation probabilities with a VDJ recombination model fitted to out-of-frame rearrangements, and checked the results against IGoR. In a later analysis, hypergeometric tests were used to score TCR-TCR, TCR-HLA and TCR-CMV co-occurrence, with a repertoire-size bias correction applied to TCR pairs. To estimate false discovery rates, a later analysis permuted the HLA or CMV assignments 20 times. In a later analysis, co-occurring TCRs were grouped using DBSCAN, with TCRdist sequence similarity added in when clustering inside HLA-allele-positive subsets. For co-occurrence clustering, repertoires with fewer than 30,000 or more than 120,000 public chains were excluded, along with about five repertoires with anomalous nucleotide sharing. TCRdb holds this immuneACCESS table with in-frame rearrangements only. Some clones are missing; in checked studies, unresolved V genes explain under half, and the rest has no known cause. V, J and clone size are taken as reported in that table, and D and trimming were inferred from the DNA itself. The sample profile shows 200,000 to 250,000 clones; 76% of them were found once. The ten biggest clones cover 0.63% of the sample.

After removal of 0 bases from V and 6 bases from J, the junction retains 6 bases not matched to a gene. From the cysteine through the phenylalanine, the CDR3 covers 15 amino acids. The entry retains the CDR3 DNA only, 45 bases that are in frame from base 1. Based on the germline V gene, the CDR1 and CDR2 sequences are SGDLS and YYNGEE. Note on this clone: It has no known antigen specificity. Base qualities are not recorded, but no much larger clone differs from it by a single base.

Sequenced material: PBMCs. The chain couples TRBV9 to TRBJ2-1; 7 central bases correspond to TRBD2. This sequence was found in a man in his late teens or twenties in good health and CMV-seronegative. The DNA is TGTGCCAGCAGCGTAGGGCTAGCGGAGGGCAATGAGCAGTTCTTC. Its protein reads: CASSVGLAEGNEQFF.